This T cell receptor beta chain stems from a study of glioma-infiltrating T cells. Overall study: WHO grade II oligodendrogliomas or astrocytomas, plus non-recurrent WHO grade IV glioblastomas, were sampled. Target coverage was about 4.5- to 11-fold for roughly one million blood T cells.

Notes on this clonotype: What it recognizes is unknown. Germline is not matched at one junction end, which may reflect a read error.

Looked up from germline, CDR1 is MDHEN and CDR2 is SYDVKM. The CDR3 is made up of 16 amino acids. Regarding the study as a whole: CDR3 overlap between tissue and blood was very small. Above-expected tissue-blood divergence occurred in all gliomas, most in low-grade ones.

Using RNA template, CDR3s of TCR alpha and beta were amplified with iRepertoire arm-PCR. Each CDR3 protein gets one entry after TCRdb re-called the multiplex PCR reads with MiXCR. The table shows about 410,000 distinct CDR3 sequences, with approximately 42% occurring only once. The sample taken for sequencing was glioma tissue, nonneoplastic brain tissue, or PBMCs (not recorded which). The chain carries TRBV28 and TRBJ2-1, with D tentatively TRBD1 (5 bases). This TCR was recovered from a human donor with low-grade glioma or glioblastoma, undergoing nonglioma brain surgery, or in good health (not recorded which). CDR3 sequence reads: CAGSKAGFSSYNEQFF. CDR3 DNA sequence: TGTGCCGGCAGCAAGGCAGGGTTTAGCTCCTACAATGAGCAGTTCTTC. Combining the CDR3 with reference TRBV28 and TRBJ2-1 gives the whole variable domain DVKVTQSSRYLVKRTGEKVFLECVQDMDHENMFWYRQDPGLGLRLIYFSYDVKMKEKGDIPEGYSVSREKKERFSLILESASTNQTSMYLCAGSKAGFSSYNEQFFGPGTRLTVL.